This T cell receptor (beta chain) was recovered during a study of human T cells and chemical hapten exposure. As for the study in general: DPC (0.01%) was patch tested on the upper back and read at 6 days.

Germline CDR1 and CDR2: ENHRY and SYGVKD. The V gene lost 3 bases and the J gene lost 2 bases, with 7 bases spanning the gap. This CDR3 has 13 residues. This clonotype was counted at least ten times. TCRdb called the RACE reads again in MiXCR, with one record for every CDR3 protein. The table includes roughly 380,000 distinct CDR3 sequences, roughly 5% detected once. Regarding time point: patch test 1, 2 weeks after DPC sensitization. Treatment in this sample: therapeutic diphenylcyclopropenone sensitization with weekly scalp DPC. The gene calls are TRBV10-3 and TRBJ1-1; TRBD1 might be the D (5 bases). The receptor was isolated from a woman aged 45-65 years with alopecia areata. Some clones in this sample may be carry-over from other donors' samples. Sample: whole blood, taken in connection with sensitization to the hapten diphenylcyclopropenone (DPC). In DNA form, the CDR3 reads TGTGCCATCAGTGATCAGGGAAACACTGAAGCTTTCTTT. Its protein product is CAISDQGNTEAFF.